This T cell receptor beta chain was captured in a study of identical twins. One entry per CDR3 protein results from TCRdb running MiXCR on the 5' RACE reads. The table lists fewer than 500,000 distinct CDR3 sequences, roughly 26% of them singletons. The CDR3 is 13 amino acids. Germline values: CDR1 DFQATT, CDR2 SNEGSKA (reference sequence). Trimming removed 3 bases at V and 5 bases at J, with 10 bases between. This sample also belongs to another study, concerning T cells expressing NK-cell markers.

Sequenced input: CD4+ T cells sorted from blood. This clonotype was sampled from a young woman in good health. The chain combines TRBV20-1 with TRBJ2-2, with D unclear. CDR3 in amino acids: CSARKGLTGELFF. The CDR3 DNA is TGCAGTGCTAGGAAGGGTCTGACCGGGGAGCTGTTTTTT.